The text below deals with one T cell receptor (beta chain). This record comes from a study of T cells in Graves' hyperthyroidism and ophthalmopathy. Researchers took RNA transcripts and amplified the TCR beta CDR3 regions from them. The TCR CDR3 was amplified in a first-round RT-PCR using the HTBI primer set. TCRdb processed the multiplex PCR reads anew with MiXCR; each CDR3 protein has one entry. Among 540,000 or so distinct CDR3 sequences listed, 40% to 55% were seen once. Trimming shortened V by 3 bases and J by 6 bases, and 15 bases separated the two germline ends. CDR3 length: 15 residues. Per germline, CDR1 SNHLY and CDR2 FYNNEI.

This clonotype originated in an adult woman with Graves' disease, either hyperthyroidism or ophthalmopathy (not recorded which). The chain uses TRBV2 and TRBJ1-5; tentatively, D is TRBD1 (5 bases). Sequencing was done on a sample of peripheral blood or thyroid tissue (not recorded which). Here the CDR3 DNA reads TGTGCCAGCAGTGAGGGCAGGGAAGGTGGTCAGCCCCAGCATTTT. Its translation is CASSEGREGGQPQHF.